This T cell receptor beta chain was obtained from a study of blood T cell repertoires in COVID-19. Study in general: COVID-19 samples from acute and convalescent phases originated in the United States, Italy and Spain.

Sequenced by immunoSEQ multiplex PCR; TCRdb stores in-frame clones only, minus some. Found here are roughly 38,000 clones, around four fifths of them singletons; the top ten hold around 5%. This CDR3 contains 14 residues. Germline loops: CDR1 SGHTA, CDR2 FQGNSA. The V segment lost 5 bases and the J segment 4 bases; nucleotides outside the gene matches: 6. The J gene is TRBJ2-7, the V gene TRBV7-2, with TRBD1 identical over 9 bases. Sequencing was done on a sample of peripheral blood. This receptor was obtained from a man aged 50 or older with active COVID-19. The CDR3 here is CASSKTGGRYEQYF. DNA for the CDR3: TGTGCCAGCAGCAAGACAGGGGGAAGGTACGAGCAGTACTTC.